The clone carrying this T cell receptor beta chain has at least ten counts. Antigen unknown. Beta-chain TCR CDR3 regions were amplified from RNA transcripts. An opening RT-PCR round employed HTBI primers and preceded a second-round multiplex PCR. MiXCR, run by TCRdb on the multiplex PCR reads, gives a single entry per CDR3 protein. The sample has over 650,000 distinct CDR3 sequences, over 40% seen once. Uncontrolled infections, pregnancy, lactation or other autoimmune diseases led to patient exclusion. V dropped 0 bases and J dropped 0 bases, with 15 bases sitting between them. This CDR3 is built from 17 residues. Germline assignment: CDR1 SQVTM and CDR2 ANQGSEA. The source of the sample is a study of Graves' ophthalmopathy and Graves' hyperthyroidism. Study outcomes and limitations: Researchers report that a 13-signature model separated ophthalmopathy from stable hyperthyroidism, posting under 90% sensitivity and roughly 81% specificity. The majority of expanded thyroid clonotypes above 0.001 frequency also occurred in blood.

The chain recombines TRBV29-1 with TRBJ1-3; no definite D call. This receptor was taken from an adult man with Graves' ophthalmopathy. The sample consisted of peripheral blood. CDR3: CSVEDPRVSGSGNTIYF. CDR3 nucleotides: TGCAGCGTTGAAGATCCGAGGGTCTCGGGCTCTGGAAACACCATATATTTT. The full variable domain, its missing parts supplied by reference TRBV29-1 and TRBJ1-3, is SAVISQKPSRDICQRGTSLTIQCQVDSQVTMMFWYRQQPGQSLTLIATANQGSEATYESGFVIDKFPISRPNLTFSTLTVSNMSPEDSSIYLCSVEDPRVSGSGNTIYFGEGSWLTVV.